The clone carrying this T cell receptor (beta chain) was picked up a small number of times. An end of the junction differs from the germline gene, which may be a read error. Germline V CDR1 and CDR2: SGHRS, YFSETQ. This CDR3 is built from 15 residues. This record belongs to a study of Graves' ophthalmopathy and Graves' hyperthyroidism. Amplification of the TCR beta CDR3 regions used RNA transcripts (as template). After a first-round RT-PCR with HTBI primers, a second-round multiplex PCR was run. TCRdb redid the calling of the multiplex PCR reads with MiXCR, one entry per CDR3 protein. This sample yields around 1.1 million distinct CDR3 sequences, of which about two fifths are seen a single time; 11% belongs to the top ten.

The rearrangement joins TRBV5-1 to TRBJ1-1; D unresolved. This sequence was found in an adult man with Graves' hyperthyroidism. The sample comprised peripheral blood or thyroid tissue (not recorded which). The CDR3 nucleotides are TGCGCCAGCAGCTTTGAACCGGACCGTGACACTGAAGCTTCCTTT. Amino acid sequence: CASSFEPDRDTEASF.